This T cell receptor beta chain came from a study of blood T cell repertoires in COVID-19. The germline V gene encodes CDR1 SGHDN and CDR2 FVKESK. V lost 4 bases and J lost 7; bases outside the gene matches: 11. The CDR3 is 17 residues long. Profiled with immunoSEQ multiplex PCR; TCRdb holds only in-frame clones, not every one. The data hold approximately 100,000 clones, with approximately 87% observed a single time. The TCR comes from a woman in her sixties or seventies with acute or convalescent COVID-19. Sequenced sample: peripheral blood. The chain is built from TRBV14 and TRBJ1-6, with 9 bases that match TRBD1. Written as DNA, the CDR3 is TGTGCCAGCAGCCCGGACAGGGGTCCAGGGGCAAATTCACCCCTCCACTTT. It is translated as CASSPDRGPGANSPLHF.